This TCR beta chain was sequenced in a study of cytomegalovirus exposure and HLA in healthy donors. CDR3 length: 17 amino acids. V was clipped by 4 bases and J by 4 bases, with 23 bases between them. Germline values: CDR1 MRHNA, CDR2 SNTAGT. Regarding the study as a whole: In an earlier analysis, about 87% or about 30%: the productive usage of most TCR beta V segments. Later analysis associated a missense DCLRE1C variant with TCR beta V- and J-gene trimming. Among TCR sequences, most were rare, though some public TCRs appeared in many donors. Researchers counted 164 TCR beta chains as cytomegalovirus-associated.

Primers included in the PCR were 60 Vbeta and 13 Jbeta primers. Measured with immunoSEQ multiplex PCR; TCRdb has only the in-frame clones, and not every one. The sample records some 130,000 clones, about 70% being singletons. This clone was counted a few times. The antigen remains undetermined. The chain carries TRBV6-4 and TRBJ2-7, with TRBD1 as a possible D gene (5 bases). Sequencing used PBMCs. This TCR derives from a male donor in good health and CMV-seronegative. CDR3 residues: CASSVLRTVDSFYEQYF. CDR3 DNA sequence: TGTGCCAGCAGTGTCTTACGGACCGTTGACAGCTTTTACGAGCAGTACTTC.